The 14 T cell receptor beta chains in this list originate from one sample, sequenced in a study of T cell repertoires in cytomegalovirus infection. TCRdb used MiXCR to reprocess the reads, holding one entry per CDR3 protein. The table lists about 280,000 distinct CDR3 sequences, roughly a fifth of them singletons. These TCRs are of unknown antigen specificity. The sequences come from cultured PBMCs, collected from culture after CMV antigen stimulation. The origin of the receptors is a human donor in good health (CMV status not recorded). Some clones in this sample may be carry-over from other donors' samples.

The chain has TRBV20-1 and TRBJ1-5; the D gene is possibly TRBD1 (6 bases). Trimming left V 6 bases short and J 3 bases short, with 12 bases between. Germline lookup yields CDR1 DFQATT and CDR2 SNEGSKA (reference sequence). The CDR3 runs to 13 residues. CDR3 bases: TGCAGTGCCGCCGGACAGAACAATCAGCCCCAGCATTTT. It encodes CSAAGQNNQPQHF.

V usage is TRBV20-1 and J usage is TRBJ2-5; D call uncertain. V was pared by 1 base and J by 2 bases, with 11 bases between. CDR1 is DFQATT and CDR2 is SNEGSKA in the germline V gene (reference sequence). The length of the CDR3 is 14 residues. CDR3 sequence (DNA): TGCAGTGCTAGAGTTCTGCTGCCACAAGAGACCCAGTACTTC. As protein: CSARVLLPQETQYF.

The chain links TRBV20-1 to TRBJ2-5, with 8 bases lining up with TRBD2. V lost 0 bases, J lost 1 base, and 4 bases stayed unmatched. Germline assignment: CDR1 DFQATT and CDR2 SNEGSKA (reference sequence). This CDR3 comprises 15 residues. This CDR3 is CSARDGGAPQETQYF. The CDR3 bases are TGCAGTGCTAGAGACGGGGGGGCGCCCCAAGAGACCCAGTACTTC.

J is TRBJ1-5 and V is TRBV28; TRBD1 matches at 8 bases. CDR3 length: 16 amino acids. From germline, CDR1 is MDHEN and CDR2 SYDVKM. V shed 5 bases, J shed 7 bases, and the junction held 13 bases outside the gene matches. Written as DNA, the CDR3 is TGTGCCAGCAGTCCTCAGGGGGCGGCTATGAGGCAGCCCCAGCATTTT. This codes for CASSPQGAAMRQPQHF.

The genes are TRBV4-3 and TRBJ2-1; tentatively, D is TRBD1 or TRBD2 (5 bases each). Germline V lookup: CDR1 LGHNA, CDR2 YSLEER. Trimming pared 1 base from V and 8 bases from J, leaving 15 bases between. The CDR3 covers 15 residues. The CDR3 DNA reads TGCGCCAGCAGCCAAGCCCTGGGACCTGGGGATGAGCAGTTCTTC. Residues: CASSQALGPGDEQFF.

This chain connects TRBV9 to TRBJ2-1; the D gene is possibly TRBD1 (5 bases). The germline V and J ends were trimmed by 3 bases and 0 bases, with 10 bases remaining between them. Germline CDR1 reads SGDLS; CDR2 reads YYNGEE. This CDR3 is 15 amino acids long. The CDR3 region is CASSGGQSSYNEQFF. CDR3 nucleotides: TGTGCCAGCAGCGGCGGACAAAGCTCCTACAATGAGCAGTTCTTC.

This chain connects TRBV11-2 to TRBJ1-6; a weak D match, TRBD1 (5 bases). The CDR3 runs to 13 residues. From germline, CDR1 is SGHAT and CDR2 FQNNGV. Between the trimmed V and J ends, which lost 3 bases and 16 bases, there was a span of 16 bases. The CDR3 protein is CASSFSGTEKLHF. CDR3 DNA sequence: TGTGCCAGCAGCTTCTCGGGGACGGAAAAGCTCCACTTT.

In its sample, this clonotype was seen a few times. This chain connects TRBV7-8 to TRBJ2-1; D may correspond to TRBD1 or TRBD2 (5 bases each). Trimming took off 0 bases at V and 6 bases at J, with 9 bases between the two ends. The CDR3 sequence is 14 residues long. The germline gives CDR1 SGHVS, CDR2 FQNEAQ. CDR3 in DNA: TGTGCCAGCAGCTTAGCTACAGGAGGCAATGAGCAGTTCTTC. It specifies CASSLATGGNEQFF.

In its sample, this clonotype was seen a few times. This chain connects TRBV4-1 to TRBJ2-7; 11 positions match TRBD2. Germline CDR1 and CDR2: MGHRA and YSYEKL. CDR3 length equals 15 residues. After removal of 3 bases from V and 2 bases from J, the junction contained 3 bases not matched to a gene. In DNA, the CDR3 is TGCGCCAGCAGCCAGATAGCGGGAGGGCCCTACGAGCAGTACTTC. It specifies CASSQIAGGPYEQYF.

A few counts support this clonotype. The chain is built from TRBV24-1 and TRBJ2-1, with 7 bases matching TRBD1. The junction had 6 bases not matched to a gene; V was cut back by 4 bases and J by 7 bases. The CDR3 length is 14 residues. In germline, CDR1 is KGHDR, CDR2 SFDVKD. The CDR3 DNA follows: TGTGCCACCAGTGACCCCGGGACAGCAAATGAGCAGTTCTTC. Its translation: CATSDPGTANEQFF.

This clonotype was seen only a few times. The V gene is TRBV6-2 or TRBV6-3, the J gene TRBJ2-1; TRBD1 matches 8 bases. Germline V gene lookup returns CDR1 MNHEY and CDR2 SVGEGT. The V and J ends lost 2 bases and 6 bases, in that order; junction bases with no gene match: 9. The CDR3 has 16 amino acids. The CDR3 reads CASSYPRTGSGNEQFF. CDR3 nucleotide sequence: TGTGCCAGCAGTTACCCCCGGACAGGGTCGGGCAATGAGCAGTTCTTC.

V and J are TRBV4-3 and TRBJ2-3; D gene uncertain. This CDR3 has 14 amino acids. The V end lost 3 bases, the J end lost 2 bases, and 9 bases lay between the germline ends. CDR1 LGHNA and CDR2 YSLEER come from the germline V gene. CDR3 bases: TGCGCCAGCAGCCAGCGGTCCTCCACAGATACGCAGTATTTT. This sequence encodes CASSQRSSTDTQYF.

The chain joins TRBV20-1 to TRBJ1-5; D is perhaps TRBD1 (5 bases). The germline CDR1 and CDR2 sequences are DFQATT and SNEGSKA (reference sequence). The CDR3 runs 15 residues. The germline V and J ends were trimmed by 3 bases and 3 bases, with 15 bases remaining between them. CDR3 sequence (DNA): TGCAGTGCTAGGGAGTTCGACAGACTCAATCAGCCCCAGCATTTT. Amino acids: CSAREFDRLNQPQHF.

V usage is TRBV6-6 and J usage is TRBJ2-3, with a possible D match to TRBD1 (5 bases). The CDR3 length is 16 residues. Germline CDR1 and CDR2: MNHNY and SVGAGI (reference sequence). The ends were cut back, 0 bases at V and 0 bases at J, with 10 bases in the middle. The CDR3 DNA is TGTGCCAGCAGTTACTCCAGGGCCACTAGCACAGATACGCAGTATTTT. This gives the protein CASSYSRATSTDTQYF.